These 30 T cell receptor beta chains originate from one sample sequenced in a study of graft-versus-host responses after intestinal transplantation. These receptors lack a known antigen. TCRdb's table, derived via immunoSEQ multiplex PCR, lists solely in-frame clones and lacks some. The sample contains about 120,000 clones, about 93% of which appear only once. The material was unstimulated CD4+ T cells sorted from spleen or lymph node cells, obtained before intestinal transplant. All receptors come from a human donor who received an intestinal transplant.

This clone was counted a single time. Within the sample, other DNA sequences also encode this same CDR3. This chain uses TRBV18 with TRBJ2-3; a possible D gene is TRBD2 (6 bases). V gave up 3 bases and J gave up 0 bases, with 10 bases separating them. The CDR3 length is 15 residues. Germline V CDR1 and CDR2: KGHSH, LQKENI. CDR3 bases: TGTGCCAGCTCACCCTTAGCGGCTAGCACAGATACGCAGTATTTT. Protein product: CASSPLAASTDTQYF. Full variable domain (rest looked up from reference TRBV18 and TRBJ2-3): NAGVMQNPRHLVRRRGQEARLRCSPMKGHSHVYWYRQLPEEGLKFMVYLQKENIIDESGMPKERFSAEFPKEGPSILRIQQVVRGDSAAYFCASSPLAASTDTQYFGPGTRLTVL.

The chain carries TRBV20-1 and TRBJ2-1, with 7 nucleotides matching TRBD2. In germline, CDR1 is DFQATT, CDR2 SNEGSKA (reference sequence). CDR3 size: 11 residues. CDR3 nucleotides: TGCAGCTGCCTGGGGGGGAGGGAGCAGTTCTTC. Protein: CSCLGGREQFF.

The gene calls are TRBV5-1 and TRBJ2-5; no reliable D call. This CDR3 is built from 13 residues. Germline CDR1 reads SGHRS; CDR2 reads YFSETQ. Trimming took 0 bases from V and 1 from J, leaving 4 bases between them. CDR3 amino acids: CASSLGSQETQYF. In DNA, the CDR3 is TGCGCCAGCAGCTTGGGAAGCCAAGAGACCCAGTACTTC.

The V gene is TRBV28, the J gene TRBJ1-2, with 7 bases identical to TRBD1. Trimming cost V 2 bases and J 8 bases; bases outside gene matches: 2. The CDR3 runs 12 residues. Germline loops: CDR1 MDHEN, CDR2 SYDVKM. This chain's CDR3 is CASSLQGVGYTF. The CDR3 DNA sequence: TGTGCCAGCAGTTTACAGGGGGTGGGCTACACCTTC.

This chain links TRBV6-5 with TRBJ2-7; D is undetermined. The CDR3 contains 15 residues. The germline gives CDR1 MNHEY, CDR2 SVGAGI. V was trimmed by 9 bases and J by 2 bases, leaving 20 bases between them. The CDR3 DNA sequence: TGTGCCAGTACTGTTGATGGATCCCACACCTACGAGCAGTACTTC. Amino acid sequence: CASTVDGSHTYEQYF.

The chain couples TRBV15 to TRBJ2-7; 7 nucleotides agree with TRBD1. The CDR3 runs 14 residues. Germline lookup yields CDR1 LNHNV and CDR2 YYDKDF (reference sequence). Trimming took 11 bases from V and 2 from J; bases not matched to a gene: 12. CDR3 DNA: TGTGCCTCCCGACAGGGCGGTGGGACCTACGAGCAGTACTTC. Encoded protein: CASRQGGGTYEQYF.

The chain uses TRBV5-6 and TRBJ1-2, with a possible D match to TRBD1 (6 bases). The germline gives CDR1 SGHDT, CDR2 YYEEEE. The length of the CDR3 is 15 residues. Trimming pared 4 bases from V and 4 bases from J, leaving 17 bases between. Written as DNA, the CDR3 is TGTGCCAGCAGCGTCCGGGGGGCTGAAGGCTATGGCTACACCTTC. Its protein product is CASSVRGAEGYGYTF.

This rearrangement joins TRBV7-9 to TRBJ1-2; 8 nucleotides agree with TRBD1. V lost 5 bases and J lost 5; bases outside the gene matches: 4. The CDR3 extends over 13 amino acids. Per the germline V gene, CDR1 is SEHNR and CDR2 is FQNEAQ (reference sequence). The CDR3 region has the DNA TGTGCCAGCAGCCCGGGACAGGCTTATGGCTACACCTTC. This gives the protein CASSPGQAYGYTF.

The chain recombines TRBV10-3 with TRBJ1-1, with a tentative D call TRBD1 (5 bases). The CDR3 contains 13 residues. CDR1 and CDR2 from the germline V gene are ENHRY and SYGVKD. V gave up 11 bases and J gave up 5 bases, with 18 bases separating them. CDR3: CASNRGEETEAFF. The CDR3 DNA sequence: TGTGCCTCAAACCGGGGGGAGGAGACTGAAGCTTTCTTT.

V usage is TRBV6-5 and J usage is TRBJ2-3; D not resolved. The germline CDR1 and CDR2 sequences are MNHEY and SVGAGI. V shed 0 bases and J shed 2 bases, with 12 bases lying between them. The CDR3 consists of 16 residues. The DNA of the CDR3 is TGTGCCAGCAGTTACTCGATCGGCCAGAACACAGATACGCAGTATTTT. It specifies CASSYSIGQNTDTQYF.

The V gene is TRBV11-2, the J gene TRBJ2-1; the match to TRBD2 covers 9 bases. The V gene's germline CDR1 is SGHAT and CDR2 FQNNGV. Trimming removed 3 bases from V and 7 bases from J; junction bases left unmatched: 4. The CDR3 is 14 residues long. This CDR3 is CASSFPSGKNEQFF. DNA for the CDR3: TGTGCCAGCAGCTTCCCTAGCGGGAAGAATGAGCAGTTCTTC.

The CDR3 sequence: CASSFRRIGELFF. The CDR3 DNA reads TGTGCCAGCAGCTTCCGGAGGATCGGGGAGCTGTTTTTT. This chain uses TRBV7-8 with TRBJ2-2, with D tentatively TRBD2 (5 bases). Per germline, CDR1 SGHVS and CDR2 FQNEAQ. Trimming removed 3 bases at V and 7 bases at J, with 9 bases between. This CDR3 contains 13 residues.

J is TRBJ2-7 and V is TRBV7-2; TRBD1 matches at 8 bases. J lost 4 bases, V lost 0 bases, and 5 bases had no gene match. The germline gives CDR1 SGHTA, CDR2 FQGNSA. The CDR3 loop spans 15 amino acids. The CDR3 DNA is TGTGCCAGCAGCTTAGCAGCAGGGGGCTTGTACGAGCAGTACTTC. Protein: CASSLAAGGLYEQYF.

V and J are TRBV5-6 and TRBJ2-7; no reliable D call. V was shortened by 1 base and J by 1 base, with 9 bases between the two germline ends. The CDR3 is made up of 14 amino acids. Germline V gene lookup returns CDR1 SGHDT and CDR2 YYEEEE. CDR3 DNA: TGTGCCAGCAGCTTGTCACGGGTATCCTACGAGCAGTACTTC. Translation: CASSLSRVSYEQYF.

The V gene is TRBV6-1, the J gene TRBJ2-7; 7 bases are shared with TRBD2. Trimming at V came to 9 bases and at J to 4 bases, leaving 3 bases not matched to a gene. CDR1 and CDR2 from the germline V gene are MNHNS and SASEGT. This CDR3 is 11 amino acids long. CDR3 protein: CASGGGYEQYF. The CDR3, as DNA: TGTGCCAGTGGGGGGGGGTACGAGCAGTACTTC.

The chain has TRBV29-1 and TRBJ1-1, with D hard to call. CDR1 and CDR2 (germline): SQVTM, ANQGSEA. V was clipped by 2 bases and J by 5 bases, with 15 bases between them. This CDR3 has 14 residues. In DNA form, the CDR3 reads TGCAGCGTTGAACCGCAGGCCCCGGGGACTGAAGCTTTCTTT. Residues: CSVEPQAPGTEAFF.

This chain joins TRBV5-1 and TRBJ2-3; no clear D. CDR1 is SGHRS, CDR2 YFSETQ, per germline. Trimming took off 7 bases at V and 2 bases at J, with 11 bases between the two ends. CDR3 length: 13 amino acids. CDR3 DNA sequence: TGCGCCAGCTCGGATCTAAACACAGATACGCAGTATTTT. Residues: CASSDLNTDTQYF. Complete variable domain (other parts from reference TRBV5-1 and TRBJ2-3): KAGVTQTPRYLIKTRGQQVTLSCSPISGHRSVSWYQQTPGQGLQFLFEYFSETQRNKGNFPGRFSGRQFSNSRSEMNVSTLELGDSALYLCASSDLNTDTQYFGPGTRLTVL.

The V call is TRBV10-3, the J call TRBJ1-2, with D uncertain. Trimming left V 2 bases short and J 3 bases short, with 16 bases between. In germline, CDR1 is ENHRY, CDR2 SYGVKD. The length of the CDR3 is 16 residues. CDR3 protein: CAISEPSRPEYYGYTF. The DNA of the CDR3 is TGTGCCATCAGTGAGCCCTCAAGACCGGAGTACTATGGCTACACCTTC.

V is TRBV30 and J is TRBJ2-7; 10 nucleotides line up with TRBD1. The germline V gene has CDR1 GTSNPN and CDR2 SVGIG (reference sequence). The CDR3 contains 14 residues. V was clipped by 5 bases and J by 1 base; unmatched bases: 5. CDR3 DNA sequence: TGTGCCTGGTCCCCGGGACAGGGGTCCTACGAGCAGTACTTC. It specifies CAWSPGQGSYEQYF. Complete variable domain (other parts from reference TRBV30 and TRBJ2-7): SQTIHQWPATLVQPVGSPLSLECTVEGTSNPNLYWYRQAAGRGLQLLFYSVGIGQISSEVPQNLSASRPQDRQFILSSKKLLLSDSGFYLCAWSPGQGSYEQYFGPGTRLTVT.

This chain connects TRBV7-2 to TRBJ1-1, with 12 positions matching TRBD1. The CDR3 sequence is 19 residues long. V gave up 4 bases and J gave up 2 bases; unmatched junction bases: 14. From germline, CDR1 is SGHTA and CDR2 FQGNSA. CDR3 in DNA: TGTGCCAGCAGCTCCCTGCCTACCGGGACAGGGGGCTTTAACACTGAAGCTTTCTTT. The encoded protein is CASSSLPTGTGGFNTEAFF.

This clone was seen just once. The chain recombines TRBV28 with TRBJ2-3; weak D call: TRBD2 (7 bases). This CDR3 comprises 13 residues. V was clipped by 8 bases and J by 0 bases, with 9 bases between them. Germline lookup yields CDR1 MDHEN and CDR2 SYDVKM. This chain's CDR3 is CASGGGSTDTQYF. CDR3 in DNA: TGTGCCAGCGGGGGGGGCAGCACAGATACGCAGTATTTT.

CDR3 DNA sequence: TGTGCCAGCAGTTTATACCAGGGAATGAACACTGAAGCTTTCTTT. Its protein product is CASSLYQGMNTEAFF. The chain uses TRBV28 and TRBJ1-1; TRBD1 is a possible D gene (5 bases). CDR3 length: 15 amino acids. The germline gives CDR1 MDHEN, CDR2 SYDVKM. V was clipped by 1 base and J by 0 bases, with 9 bases between them.

This sequence joins TRBV5-1 and TRBJ1-2; D possibly corresponds to TRBD1 (5 bases). CDR1 SGHRS and CDR2 YFSETQ come from the germline V gene. This CDR3 is built from 16 residues. V was trimmed by 4 bases and J by 4 bases, leaving 20 bases between them. The CDR3 loop reads CASSQTPRGTGYGYTF. Written as DNA, the CDR3 is TGCGCCAGCAGCCAGACCCCACGGGGGACCGGCTATGGCTACACCTTC. The complete variable domain, with remaining parts taken from reference TRBV5-1 and TRBJ1-2, reads KAGVTQTPRYLIKTRGQQVTLSCSPISGHRSVSWYQQTPGQGLQFLFEYFSETQRNKGNFPGRFSGRQFSNSRSEMNVSTLELGDSALYLCASSQTPRGTGYGYTFGSGTRLTVV.

This CDR3 reads CASHTQGAGTEAFF. CDR3 bases: TGTGCCAGCCACACACAGGGGGCAGGGACTGAAGCTTTCTTT. The rearrangement links TRBV19 to TRBJ1-1; 9 bases align to TRBD1. J lost 5 bases, V lost 9 bases, and 10 bases had no gene match. Germline V lookup: CDR1 LNHDA, CDR2 SQIVND (reference sequence). The length of the CDR3 is 14 residues.

The chain carries TRBV5-1 and TRBJ1-1; D possibly corresponds to TRBD1 (5 bases). The CDR3 has 15 residues. The V end was cut by 5 bases, the J end by 1 base, with 15 bases between. Germline V gene lookup returns CDR1 SGHRS and CDR2 YFSETQ. The CDR3 protein is CASSKRGFQNTEAFF. Written as DNA, the CDR3 is TGCGCCAGCAGTAAAAGGGGTTTTCAGAACACTGAAGCTTTCTTT. Full variable domain (remainder filled in from reference TRBV5-1 and TRBJ1-1): KAGVTQTPRYLIKTRGQQVTLSCSPISGHRSVSWYQQTPGQGLQFLFEYFSETQRNKGNFPGRFSGRQFSNSRSEMNVSTLELGDSALYLCASSKRGFQNTEAFFGQGTRLTVV.

The V call is TRBV9, the J call TRBJ1-1, with unresolved D. The V end lost 7 bases, the J end lost 11 bases, and 18 bases lay between the germline ends. The CDR3 sequence is 12 residues long. The V gene's germline CDR1 is SGDLS and CDR2 YYNGEE. The CDR3 nucleotides are TGTGCCAGCGGCTCGGACTCGCGCTCGGCTTTCTTT. This translates into CASGSDSRSAFF.

With regard to this clone: This likely comes from a read error, as the CDR3 has no conserved phenylalanine or tryptophan at its end. This chain joins TRBV11-3 and TRBJ1-1; D unresolved. With 2 bases removed from V and 0 bases from J, the gap between germline ends came to 4 bases. CDR1 and CDR2 (germline): SGHNT, YENEEA. This CDR3 spans 13 amino acids. The CDR3 coding sequence is TGTGCCAGCAGCTTATCGGTGAACACTGAAGCTTTCCTT. Its protein is CASSLSVNTEAFL.

The V call is TRBV6-1, the J call TRBJ1-1; D is ambiguous. Germline loops: CDR1 MNHNS, CDR2 SASEGT. CDR3 size: 13 residues. V was shortened by 5 bases and J by 4 bases, with 11 bases between the two germline ends. Here the CDR3 reads CASSLGGSTEAFF. DNA for the CDR3: TGTGCCAGCAGTCTAGGCGGGAGCACTGAAGCTTTCTTT.

This chain joins TRBV6-1 and TRBJ2-2; D remains ambiguous. The CDR3 is 11 amino acids. Germline CDR1 and CDR2: MNHNS and SASEGT. V was pared by 4 bases and J by 9 bases, with 6 bases between. The CDR3 sequence: CASSANWELFF. Here the CDR3 DNA reads TGTGCCAGCAGTGCGAACTGGGAGCTGTTTTTT.

The chain joins TRBV9 to TRBJ1-1, with unresolved D. This CDR3 comprises 13 residues. V shed 7 bases and J shed 4 bases, with 14 bases lying between them. Per germline, CDR1 SGDLS and CDR2 YYNGEE. CDR3 coding DNA: TGTGCCAGCCTTACCGCCGGGGTCACTGAAGCTTTCTTT. Amino acid sequence: CASLTAGVTEAFF.